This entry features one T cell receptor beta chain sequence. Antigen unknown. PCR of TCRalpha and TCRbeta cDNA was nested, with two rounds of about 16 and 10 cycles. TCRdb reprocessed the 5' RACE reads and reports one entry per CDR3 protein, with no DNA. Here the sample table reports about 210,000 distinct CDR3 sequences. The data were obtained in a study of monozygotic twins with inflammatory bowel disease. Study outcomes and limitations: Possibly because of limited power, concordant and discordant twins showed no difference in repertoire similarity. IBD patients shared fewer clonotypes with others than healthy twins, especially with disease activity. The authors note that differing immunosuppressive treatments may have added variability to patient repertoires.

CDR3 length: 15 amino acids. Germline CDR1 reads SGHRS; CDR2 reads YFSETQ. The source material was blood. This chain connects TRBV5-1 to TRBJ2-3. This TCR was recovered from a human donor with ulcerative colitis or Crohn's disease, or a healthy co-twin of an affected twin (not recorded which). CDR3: CASSVDRGLADTQYF.